Sequencing of this TCR beta chain was carried out in a study of early T cells in non-severe SARS-CoV-2 infection. The V gene end was trimmed by 2 bases and the J gene end by 8 bases; junction bases not matched to a gene: 2. The germline CDR1 and CDR2 sequences are SGHNT and YENEEA. CDR3 length equals 12 residues. TCRdb passed the 5' RACE reads through MiXCR, listing each CDR3 protein once. The sample carries about 48,000 distinct CDR3 sequences, 8.5% to 10% recorded once. This clonotype was observed at least ten times. The rearrangement uses TRBV11-3 and TRBJ1-1, with 7 bases identical to TRBD1. The source material was whole blood. This TCR derives from an adult who was a healthcare worker with PCR-confirmed SARS-CoV-2 infection or an uninfected control (not recorded which). The CDR3 bases are TGTGCCAGCAGCTTACGACAGGGCGAAGCTTTCTTT. Translating it yields CASSLRQGEAFF. Full variable domain (remainder filled in from reference TRBV11-3 and TRBJ1-1): EAGVVQSPRYKIIEKKQPVAFWCNPISGHNTLYWYLQNLGQGPELLIRYENEEAVDDSQLPKDRFSAERLKGVDSTLKIQPAELGDSAVYLCASSLRQGEAFFGQGTRLTVV.